The T cell receptor beta chain described here comes from a study of blood T cell repertoires in COVID-19. Study at large: Sites in the United States, Italy and Spain provided acute and convalescent COVID-19 samples. From T cells, B-cell-depleted T cells, or PBMCs came the material, which was cDNA or gDNA.

As handled by the study authors: Cell counts per sample came from amplifying reference gene primers. Generated by immunoSEQ multiplex PCR, the TCRdb table keeps only in-frame clones and is missing some. V and J calls and clone size are as listed in that table; D and trimming were resolved from the DNA. The sample includes 68,000 or so clones, 90% to 95% seen only once; the top ten take about 7%. Seattle researchers signed up patients amid active infection and tracked them longitudinally. The CDR3 is 17 amino acids. Trimming pared 3 bases from V and 0 bases from J, leaving 14 bases between. The germline CDR1 and CDR2 sequences are SGHVS and FNYEAQ.

The sequencing input was peripheral blood. The TCR originated in a man aged 35-49 years with COVID-19, enrolled during active disease. The V call is TRBV7-6, the J call TRBJ2-2; tentatively, D is TRBD1 (6 bases). The CDR3 protein is CASSFASGQTNTGELFF. CDR3 DNA sequence: TGTGCCAGCAGCTTCGCTTCTGGACAGACGAACACCGGGGAGCTGTTTTTT. The full variable domain, in which reference TRBV7-6 and TRBJ2-2 provide the parts outside the CDR3, is GAGVSQSPRYKVTKRGQDVALRCDPISGHVSLYWYRQALGQGPEFLTYFNYEAQQDKSGLPNDRFSAERPEGSISTLTIQRTEQRDSAMYRCASSFASGQTNTGELFFGEGSRLTVL.